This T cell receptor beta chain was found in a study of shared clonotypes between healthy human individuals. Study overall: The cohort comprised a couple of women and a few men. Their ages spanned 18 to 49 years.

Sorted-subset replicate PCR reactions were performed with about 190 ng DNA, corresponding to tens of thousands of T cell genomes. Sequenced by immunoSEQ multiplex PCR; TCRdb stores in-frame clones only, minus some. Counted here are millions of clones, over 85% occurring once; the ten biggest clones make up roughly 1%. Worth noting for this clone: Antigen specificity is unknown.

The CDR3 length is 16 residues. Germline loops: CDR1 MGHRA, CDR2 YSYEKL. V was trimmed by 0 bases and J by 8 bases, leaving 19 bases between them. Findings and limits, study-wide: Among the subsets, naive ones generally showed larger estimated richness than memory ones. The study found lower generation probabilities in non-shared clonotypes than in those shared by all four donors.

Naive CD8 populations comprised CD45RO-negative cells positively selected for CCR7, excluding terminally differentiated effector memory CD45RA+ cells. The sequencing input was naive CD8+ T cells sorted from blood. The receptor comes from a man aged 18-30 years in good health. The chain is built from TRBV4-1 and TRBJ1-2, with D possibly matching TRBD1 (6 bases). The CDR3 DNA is TGCGCCAGCAGCCAAGAAGGAGAGGGGGTGGGTCGAGGCTACACCTTC. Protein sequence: CASSQEGEGVGRGYTF.